This T cell receptor beta chain originates from a study of control samples from healthy donors and cancer patients. V was pared by 5 bases and J by 6 bases, with 23 bases between. Germline V gene lookup returns CDR1 SGHTA and CDR2 FQGNSA. The length of the CDR3 is 17 residues. Clones were read by immunoSEQ multiplex PCR, and TCRdb kept only the in-frame ones, dropping some. The repertoire holds roughly 150,000 clones, around nine tenths seen once, with 0.55% to 0.7% in the top ten. The chain combines TRBV7-2 with TRBJ2-1; a possible D gene is TRBD2 (5 bases). The receptor was derived from a woman aged 25-40 years in good health. The sample consisted of blood. In nucleotides, the CDR3 is TGTGCCAGCAGCACAAGAGGTACGGGGATACCAGGCAATGAGCAGTTCTTC. Translating it yields CASSTRGTGIPGNEQFF.